This T cell receptor beta chain was found in a study of T cells in Graves' hyperthyroidism and ophthalmopathy. The overall study: Peripheral blood was taken when the disease was first diagnosed, before any treatment began.

Amplified TCR beta CDR3 regions derived from RNA transcripts. HTBI primers were employed in a first-round RT-PCR of the TCR CDR3. TCRdb passed the multiplex PCR reads through MiXCR, listing each CDR3 protein once. The sample contains approximately 360,000 distinct CDR3 sequences, 25% of which appear only once. Study outcomes and limitations: Before onset, by a median of around 6.1 months, the model predicted ophthalmopathy.

CDR1 is MNHEY and CDR2 is SVGAGI in the germline V gene. This CDR3 has 14 amino acids. The V and J ends lost 2 bases and 7 bases respectively, with 14 bases between them. A note on this clonotype: The antigen remains unidentified.

Thyroid ultrasound, orbital computed tomography, clinical symptoms, and serum thyroxine and TRAb underpinned diagnoses. About 9.4 ml fresh peripheral blood yielded the PBMCs. The chain is built from TRBV6-5 and TRBJ1-2, with D uncertain. Material: blood. The sequence was obtained from a man aged 45-65 years with Graves' hyperthyroidism. Written as DNA, the CDR3 is TGTGCCAGCAGTTACAGCTGGCCTAGTGGTGGCTACACCTTC. Encoded protein: CASSYSWPSGGYTF.